What follows are 4 T cell receptor beta chains derived from one specimen sequenced in a study of CD8+ T cells in alopecia areata (dated by TCRdb to between 2017 and 2018). The library was made by the immunoSEQ multiplex PCR assay. To provide template for TCR sequencing, every sample had RNA extracted and reverse transcribed into cDNA. Drawn from immuneACCESS, this table holds only the in-frame rearrangements with V and J called that TCRdb kept. Clones are partly lost; checked studies trace under half to an unresolved V gene and leave the rest unexplained. For this sample there are about 3,600 clones; about 76% appear just once. 6.5% to 8.5% of the sample comes from the top ten. The material sequenced was skin. The receptors derive from a human donor in good health.

This clone has only a few counts. The chain combines TRBV5-4 with TRBJ2-3; D is possibly TRBD1 (5 bases). The CDR3 totals 15 residues. Germline V lookup: CDR1 SGHNT, CDR2 YYREEE (reference sequence). V dropped 5 bases and J dropped 2 bases, with 15 bases sitting between them. The CDR3 sequence: CASRSRQTLTDTQYF. CDR3 DNA: TGTGCCAGCAGATCGAGACAGACACTCACAGATACGCAGTATTTT.

The chain recombines TRBV30 with TRBJ1-6; TRBD1 matches 11 bases. Germline CDR1 GTSNPN, CDR2 SVGIG (reference sequence). V dropped 4 bases and J dropped 7; count of bases not matched to a gene: 9. CDR3 length: 16 residues. In nucleotides, the CDR3 is TGTGCCTGGAAACGGGACAGGGGGAGACTCAATTCACCCCTCCACTTT. Translating it yields CAWKRDRGRLNSPLHF.

The J gene is TRBJ1-6, the V gene TRBV6-5, with 7 bases aligning to TRBD1. V gave up 5 bases and J gave up 9 bases; unmatched junction bases: 7. The V gene's germline CDR1 is MNHEY and CDR2 SVGAGI. The CDR3 contains 14 residues. The CDR3 sequence: CASSDQGQSSPLHF. The CDR3 DNA reads as TGTGCCAGCAGTGACCAGGGACAGAGTTCACCCCTCCACTTT.

V and J are TRBV18 and TRBJ2-5, with D possibly called TRBD1 or TRBD2 (6 bases each). Trimming removed 0 bases from V and 4 bases from J, with 12 bases in between. This CDR3 comprises 15 residues. Germline V lookup: CDR1 KGHSH, CDR2 LQKENI. The CDR3 sequence is CASSPPEGGGETQYF. In nucleotides, the CDR3 is TGTGCCAGCTCACCACCCGAGGGGGGAGGAGAGACCCAGTACTTC.